One sample yielded the 21 T cell receptor beta chains listed below, sequenced in a study of a mutant IDH1 vaccine in newly diagnosed glioma (dated by TCRdb to the early 2020s). Library prep was done by the immunoSEQ multiplex PCR assay. TCRdb holds this immuneACCESS table with in-frame rearrangements only. Some clones are missing; in checked studies, unresolved V genes explain under half, and the rest has no known cause. This sample lists roughly 38,000 clones; about nine tenths were detected once. The top ten hold 18% of the sample. This specimen's time point label, per the study, means: baseline, week 1 (first vaccination visit). The treatment or condition label for this specimen denotes: pre-vaccination baseline after standard-of-care therapy. This specimen consisted of PBMCs, obtained from a glioma patient treated with radiotherapy, temozolomide or both. These receptors all come from a man aged 18 to 29 with glioma.

This chain connects TRBV7-9 to TRBJ1-1, with a possible D match to TRBD1 (5 bases). This CDR3 comprises 14 residues. Germline values: CDR1 SEHNR, CDR2 FQNEAQ (reference sequence). V gave up 2 bases and J gave up 0 bases, with 7 bases separating them. The CDR3 nucleotides read TGTGCCAGCAGCTTACTACAGGTGAACACTGAAGCTTTCTTT. Amino acid sequence: CASSLLQVNTEAFF.

The DNA of the CDR3 is TGTGCCAGCAGTTCCCCGACCGGGACTGAAGCTTTCTTT. This sequence encodes CASSSPTGTEAFF. The V gene is TRBV6-1, the J gene TRBJ1-1; D unclear. The CDR3 is 13 residues long. CDR1 is MNHNS and CDR2 is SASEGT in the germline V gene. Trimming pared 5 bases from V and 5 bases from J, leaving 12 bases between.

This clone was detected once. Other DNA sequences in the same sample also yield this CDR3. This chain connects TRBV19 to TRBJ1-5; no clear D. This CDR3 contains 12 residues. The V and J ends lost 1 base and 6 bases respectively, with 4 bases between them. From germline, CDR1 is LNHDA and CDR2 SQIVND (reference sequence). DNA of the CDR3: TGTGCCAGTAGTATAGGCGGTCAGCCCCAGCATTTT. It yields the protein CASSIGGQPQHF.

The chain combines TRBV6-6 with TRBJ1-2; D is possibly TRBD1 (5 bases). This CDR3 contains 14 residues. CDR1 is MNHNY and CDR2 is SVGAGI in the germline V gene (reference sequence). V was clipped by 2 bases and J by 8 bases, with 15 bases between them. The CDR3 nucleotides read TGTGCCAGCAGTTACACGCAGGGAGCGGAAGGCTACACCTTC. It specifies CASSYTQGAEGYTF.

The V and J genes are TRBV12-5 and TRBJ2-7; 10 nucleotides align to TRBD1. V shed 5 bases and J 0 bases; nucleotides not matched to a gene: 7. Germline values: CDR1 LGHNT, CDR2 FRNRAP. The CDR3 has 16 amino acids. The CDR3 loop reads CASGPGQGGSSYEQYF. The CDR3 DNA sequence: TGTGCTAGTGGTCCCGGACAGGGGGGAAGCTCCTACGAGCAGTACTTC.

The chain carries TRBV6-5 and TRBJ1-2; no clear D gene. The CDR3 contains 13 residues. Trimming removed 0 bases at V and 3 bases at J, with 5 bases between. Germline lookup yields CDR1 MNHEY and CDR2 SVGAGI. For the CDR3, the DNA is TGTGCCAGCAGTTACTCGGAATACTATGGCTACACCTTC. It specifies CASSYSEYYGYTF.

This chain connects TRBV10-3 to TRBJ1-2; a possible D gene is TRBD1 (5 bases). Per germline, CDR1 ENHRY and CDR2 SYGVKD. This CDR3 has 13 residues. The germline V and J ends were trimmed by 7 bases and 3 bases, with 12 bases remaining between them. CDR3 region: CAINQGMDYGYTF. The CDR3, as DNA: TGTGCCATCAACCAGGGAATGGACTATGGCTACACCTTC.

The V call is TRBV27, the J call TRBJ2-1; 15 bases align to TRBD2. J gave up 0 bases and V 4 bases, and 4 bases lay outside the gene matches. Germline CDR1 is MNHEY and CDR2 is SMNVEV (reference sequence). CDR3 length: 18 residues. In DNA, the CDR3 is TGTGCCAGCAGTTCTGGACTAGCGGGAGGGAGCTCCTACAATGAGCAGTTCTTC. Amino acids: CASSSGLAGGSSYNEQFF.

The chain couples TRBV14 to TRBJ2-7; 15 nucleotides match TRBD2. CDR3 size: 17 residues. Trimming removed 0 bases from V and 7 bases from J; junction bases left unmatched: 7. Germline CDR1 SGHDN, CDR2 FVKESK. The chain's CDR3 is CASSQEGLAGGLDEQYF. The CDR3 region has the DNA TGTGCCAGCAGCCAAGAGGGACTAGCGGGGGGCCTAGATGAGCAGTACTTC.

The chain links TRBV5-3 to TRBJ2-2, with TRBD2 matching over 7 bases. TRBV5-3 is annotated as an ORF whose role is uncertain. V lost 0 bases to trimming and J lost 7 bases; unmatched junction nucleotides: 9. The CDR3 totals 16 residues. The CDR3 sequence is CARSLEATSYHGELFF. The CDR3 region has the DNA TGTGCCAGAAGCTTGGAGGCGACTAGCTACCACGGGGAGCTGTTTTTT.

The rearrangement joins TRBV4-2 to TRBJ2-2, with D unresolved. Deletions cut 6 bases from V and 0 bases from J, with 14 bases between. The CDR3 has 16 residues. Germline CDR1 is LGHNA and CDR2 is YNFKEQ. This CDR3 is CASSPSGSTNTGELFF. CDR3 in DNA: TGTGCCAGCAGTCCTAGTGGAAGTACGAACACCGGGGAGCTGTTTTTT.

This clone showed up just once. The chain recombines TRBV5-1 with TRBJ1-1, with 7 bases matching TRBD1. Germline V gene lookup returns CDR1 SGHRS and CDR2 YFSETQ. J gave up 3 bases and V 5 bases, and 10 bases lay outside the gene matches. The CDR3 is 15 residues long. CDR3 DNA: TGCGCCAGCAGAGTAGACAGGGTACGCGACACTGAAGCTTTCTTT. It codes for CASRVDRVRDTEAFF.

The table lists this clone with a count of one. The chain couples TRBV5-1 to TRBJ2-3, with D perhaps TRBD1 (5 bases). V was trimmed by 2 bases and J by 4 bases, leaving 11 bases between them. This CDR3 region has 14 residues. The germline gives CDR1 SGHRS, CDR2 YFSETQ. CDR3 residues: CASSFAGKADTQYF. The CDR3 DNA reads TGCGCCAGCAGCTTTGCAGGGAAAGCAGATACGCAGTATTTT.

This chain uses TRBV4-3 with TRBJ1-1; 7 positions agree with TRBD1. CDR1 is LGHNA and CDR2 is YSLEER in the germline V gene. V dropped 0 bases and J dropped 10; count of bases not matched to a gene: 8. The CDR3 extends over 14 amino acids. The CDR3 coding sequence is TGCGCCAGCAGCCAAGATAGCGGGACAGTAGTAGCTTTCTTT. Translation: CASSQDSGTVVAFF.

The chain has TRBV4-3 and TRBJ2-1; the D is unclear. Germline-derived CDR1 and CDR2 are LGHNA and YSLEER. V was pared by 11 bases and J by 3 bases, with 17 bases between. This CDR3 is built from 14 residues. CDR3 DNA sequence: TGCGCCGGCAAGGCCTACGGTTTCTACAATGAGCAGTTCTTC. It is translated as CAGKAYGFYNEQFF.

The CDR3 coding sequence is TGTGCCAGTAGGTCCGGCGGGGTCCCCTACGAGCAGTACTTC. As protein: CASRSGGVPYEQYF. V is TRBV19 and J is TRBJ2-7; perhaps TRBD2 as D (6 bases). The CDR3 sequence is 14 residues long. CDR1 and CDR2 from the germline V gene are LNHDA and SQIVND (reference sequence). The V end lost 6 bases, the J end lost 2 bases, and 14 bases lay between the germline ends. The variable domain in full, completed from reference TRBV19 and TRBJ2-7, reads DGGITQSPKYLFRKEGQNVTLSCEQNLNHDAMYWYRQDPGQGLRLIYYSQIVNDFQKGDIAEGYSVSREKKESFPLTVTSAQKNPTAFYLCASRSGGVPYEQYFGPGTRLTVT.

The chain has TRBV5-1 and TRBJ1-1; no clear D. Germline V gene sequence: CDR1 SGHRS, CDR2 YFSETQ. The CDR3 is 14 amino acids. Deletions cut 4 bases from V and 0 bases from J, with 10 bases between. The CDR3 reads CASSPGPMNTEAFF. The CDR3 region has the DNA TGCGCCAGCAGCCCAGGTCCCATGAACACTGAAGCTTTCTTT.

The sample holds one count of this clone. This chain connects TRBV5-1 to TRBJ2-7; unclear D gene. V was clipped by 0 bases and J by 5 bases, with 6 bases between them. Germline CDR1 SGHRS, CDR2 YFSETQ. CDR3 length: 12 amino acids. The CDR3 DNA follows: TGCGCCAGCAGCTTGGGAGTTCACGAGCAGTACTTC. It encodes CASSLGVHEQYF.

The genes are TRBV4-3 and TRBJ2-2; D may be TRBD2 (6 bases). V was shortened by 1 base and J by 4 bases, with 10 bases between the two germline ends. Germline V lookup: CDR1 LGHNA, CDR2 YSLEER. The CDR3 runs 15 residues. CDR3 protein: CASSQVPGGTGELFF. The CDR3 nucleotides are TGCGCCAGCAGCCAAGTTCCCGGGGGCACCGGGGAGCTGTTTTTT.

This clone occurred a few times. This chain uses TRBV19 with TRBJ1-2; D possibly corresponds to TRBD1 (5 bases). Germline loops: CDR1 LNHDA, CDR2 SQIVND (reference sequence). Deletions cut 3 bases from V and 5 bases from J, with 13 bases between. The CDR3 runs to 14 residues. This CDR3 is CASSMGRVRYGYTF. CDR3 nucleotides: TGTGCCAGTAGTATGGGCAGGGTGAGGTATGGCTACACCTTC. Drawing the rest from reference TRBV19 and TRBJ1-2, the complete variable domain is DGGITQSPKYLFRKEGQNVTLSCEQNLNHDAMYWYRQDPGQGLRLIYYSQIVNDFQKGDIAEGYSVSREKKESFPLTVTSAQKNPTAFYLCASSMGRVRYGYTFGSGTRLTVV.

The V call is TRBV5-4, the J call TRBJ2-7, with 8 bases lining up with TRBD1. CDR1 and CDR2 from the germline V gene are SGHNT and YYREEE (reference sequence). V was clipped by 3 bases and J by 3 bases; unmatched bases: 5. This CDR3 region has 14 residues. This chain's CDR3 is CASSYPGQGYEQYF. DNA of the CDR3: TGTGCCAGCAGCTATCCCGGACAGGGCTACGAGCAGTACTTC.